In its sample, the clone carrying this T cell receptor (beta chain) was seen once. Its antigen remains unknown. This sample is drawn from a study of T cell responses to AZD1222 COVID-19 vaccine. Findings and caveats of the study: It was only a handful of AZD1222 recipients who were seropositive at baseline. An increase in Spike-specific TCR breadth and depth was observed after two AZD1222 doses. Sampled repertoires all dated from after the peak T cell response.

TCRdb's copy holds only in-frame clones and misses some; the assay was immunoSEQ multiplex PCR. The table lists some 97,000 clones, about 83% of them singletons. Looked up from germline, CDR1 is SEHNR and CDR2 is FQNEAQ (reference sequence). Trimming at V came to 4 bases and at J to 2 bases, leaving 4 bases not matched to a gene. This CDR3 spans 14 amino acids. The sample in question was peripheral blood, obtained on day 0 of AZD1222 vaccination. This receptor was identified in an adult in good health. The rearrangement links TRBV7-9 to TRBJ2-7; 8 bases agree with TRBD1. This CDR3 reads CASSSGQGAYEQYF. The DNA for the CDR3 is TGTGCCAGCAGCTCAGGACAGGGAGCCTACGAGCAGTACTTC.